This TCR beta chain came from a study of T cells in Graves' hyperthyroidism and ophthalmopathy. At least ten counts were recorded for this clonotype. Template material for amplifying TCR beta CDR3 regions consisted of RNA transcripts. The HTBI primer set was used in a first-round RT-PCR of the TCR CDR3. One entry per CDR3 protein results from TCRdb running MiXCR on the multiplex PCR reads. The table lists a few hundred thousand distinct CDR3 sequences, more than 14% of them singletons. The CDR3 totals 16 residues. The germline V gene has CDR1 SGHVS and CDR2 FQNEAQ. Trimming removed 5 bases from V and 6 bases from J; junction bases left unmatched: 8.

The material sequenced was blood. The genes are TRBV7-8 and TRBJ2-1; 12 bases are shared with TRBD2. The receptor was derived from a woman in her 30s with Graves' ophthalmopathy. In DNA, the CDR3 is TGTGCCAGCAGCCTTAGCCCGGGACTAGCGGGCAATGAGCAGTTCTTC. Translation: CASSLSPGLAGNEQFF.